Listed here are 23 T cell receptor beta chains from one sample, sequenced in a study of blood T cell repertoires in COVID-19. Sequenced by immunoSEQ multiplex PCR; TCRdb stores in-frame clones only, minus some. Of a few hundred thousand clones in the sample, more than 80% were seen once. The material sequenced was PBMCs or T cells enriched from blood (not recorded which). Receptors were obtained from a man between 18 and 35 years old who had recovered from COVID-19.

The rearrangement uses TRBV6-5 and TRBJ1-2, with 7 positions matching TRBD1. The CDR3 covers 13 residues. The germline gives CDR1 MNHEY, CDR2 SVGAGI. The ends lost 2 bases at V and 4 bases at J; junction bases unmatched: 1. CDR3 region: CASSYDRVYGYTF. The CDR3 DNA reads TGTGCCAGCAGTTACGACAGGGTCTATGGCTACACCTTC.

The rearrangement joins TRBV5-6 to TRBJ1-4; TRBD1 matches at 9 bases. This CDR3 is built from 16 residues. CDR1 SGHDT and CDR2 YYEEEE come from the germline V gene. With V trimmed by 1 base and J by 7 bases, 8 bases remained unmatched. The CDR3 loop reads CASSLRTGVMGEKLFF. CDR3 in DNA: TGTGCCAGCAGCTTGAGGACAGGGGTTATGGGTGAAAAACTGTTTTTT.

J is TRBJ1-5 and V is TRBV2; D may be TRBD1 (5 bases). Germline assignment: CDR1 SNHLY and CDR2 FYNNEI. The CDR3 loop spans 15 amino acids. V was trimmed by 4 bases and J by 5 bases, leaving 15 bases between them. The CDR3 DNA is TGTGCCAGCAGTGGCGCGGTGGGGGGGTATCAGCCCCAGCATTTT. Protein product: CASSGAVGGYQPQHF.

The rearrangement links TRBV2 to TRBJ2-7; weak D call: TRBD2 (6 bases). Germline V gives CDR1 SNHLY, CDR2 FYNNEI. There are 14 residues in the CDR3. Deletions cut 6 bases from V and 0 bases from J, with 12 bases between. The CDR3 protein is CASSPDGSSYEQYF. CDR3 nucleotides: TGTGCCAGCAGCCCAGACGGGAGCTCCTACGAGCAGTACTTC.

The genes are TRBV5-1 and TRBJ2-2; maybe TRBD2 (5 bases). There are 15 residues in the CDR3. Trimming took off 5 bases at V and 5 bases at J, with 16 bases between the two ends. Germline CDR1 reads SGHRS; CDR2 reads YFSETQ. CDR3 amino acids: CASRFQFGVTGELFF. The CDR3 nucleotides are TGCGCCAGCAGATTTCAATTCGGGGTTACCGGGGAGCTGTTTTTT.

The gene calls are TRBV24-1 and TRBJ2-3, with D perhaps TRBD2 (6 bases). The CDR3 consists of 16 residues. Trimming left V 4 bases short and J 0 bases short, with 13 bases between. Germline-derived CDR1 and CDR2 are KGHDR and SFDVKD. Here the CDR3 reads CATSEPGTQSTDTQYF. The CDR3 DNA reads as TGTGCCACCAGTGAACCCGGGACTCAAAGCACAGATACGCAGTATTTT.

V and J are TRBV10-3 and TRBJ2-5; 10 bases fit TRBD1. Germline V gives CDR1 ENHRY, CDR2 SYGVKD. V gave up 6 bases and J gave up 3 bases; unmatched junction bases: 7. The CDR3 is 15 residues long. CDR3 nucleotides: TGTGCCATCAGCCCGGTGGGACAGGGGAAAGAGACCCAGTACTTC. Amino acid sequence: CAISPVGQGKETQYF.

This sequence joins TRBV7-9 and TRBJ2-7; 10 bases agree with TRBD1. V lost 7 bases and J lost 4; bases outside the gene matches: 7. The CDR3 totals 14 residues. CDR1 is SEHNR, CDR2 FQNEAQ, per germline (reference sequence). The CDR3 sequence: CASTGTGVMYEQYF. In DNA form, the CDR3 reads TGTGCCAGCACGGGGACAGGGGTAATGTACGAGCAGTACTTC.

The CDR3 protein is CASSLFGGQPYEQYF. The CDR3 DNA follows: TGTGCCAGCAGTTTATTTGGGGGACAGCCCTACGAGCAGTACTTC. The chain uses TRBV27 and TRBJ2-7, with 7 bases lining up with TRBD1. Germline V lookup: CDR1 MNHEY, CDR2 SMNVEV (reference sequence). V was pared by 1 base and J by 2 bases, with 5 bases of the junction left unmatched. The CDR3 has 15 residues.

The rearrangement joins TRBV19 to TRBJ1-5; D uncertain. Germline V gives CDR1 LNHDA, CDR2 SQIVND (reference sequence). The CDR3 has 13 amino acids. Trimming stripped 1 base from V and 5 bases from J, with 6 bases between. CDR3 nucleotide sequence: TGTGCCAGTAGTATAGTTAGTGATCAGCCCCAGCATTTT. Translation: CASSIVSDQPQHF.

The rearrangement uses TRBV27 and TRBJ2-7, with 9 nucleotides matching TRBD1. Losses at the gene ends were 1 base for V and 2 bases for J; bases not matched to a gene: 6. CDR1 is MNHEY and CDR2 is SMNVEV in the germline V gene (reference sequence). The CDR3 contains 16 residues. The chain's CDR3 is CASSLYAWDRAYEQYF. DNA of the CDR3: TGTGCCAGCAGTTTATATGCATGGGACAGGGCCTACGAGCAGTACTTC.

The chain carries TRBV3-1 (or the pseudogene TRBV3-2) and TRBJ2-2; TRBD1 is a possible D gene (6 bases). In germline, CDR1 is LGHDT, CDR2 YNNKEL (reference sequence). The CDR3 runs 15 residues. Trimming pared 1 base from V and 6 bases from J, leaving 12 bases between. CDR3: CASSQAHTGSGELFF. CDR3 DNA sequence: TGTGCCAGCAGCCAAGCACATACAGGGTCCGGGGAGCTGTTTTTT.

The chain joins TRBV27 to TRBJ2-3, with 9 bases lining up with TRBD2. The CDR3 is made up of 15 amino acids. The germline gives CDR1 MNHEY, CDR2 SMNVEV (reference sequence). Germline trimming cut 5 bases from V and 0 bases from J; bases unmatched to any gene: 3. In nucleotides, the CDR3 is TGTGCCAGCAGTCGACTAGCGGTTAGCACAGATACGCAGTATTTT. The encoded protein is CASSRLAVSTDTQYF.

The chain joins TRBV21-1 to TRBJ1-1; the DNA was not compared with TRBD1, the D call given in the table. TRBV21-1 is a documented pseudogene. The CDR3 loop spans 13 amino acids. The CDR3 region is CASSKKRGHKAFF. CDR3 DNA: TGTGCCAGCAGCAAAAAGAGGGGGCACAAGGCTTTCTTT.

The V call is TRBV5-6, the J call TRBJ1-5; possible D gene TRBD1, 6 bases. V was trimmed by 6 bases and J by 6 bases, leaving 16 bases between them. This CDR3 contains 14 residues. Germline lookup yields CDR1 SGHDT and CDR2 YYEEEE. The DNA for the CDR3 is TGTGCCAGCACCGTACAGGGAATAAGTCAGCCCCAGCATTTT. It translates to CASTVQGISQPQHF.

The DNA of the CDR3 is TGTGCCAGCAGTCCCCTGAGTTACATTCAGTACTTC. Amino acid sequence: CASSPLSYIQYF. The rearrangement links TRBV6-2 or TRBV6-3 to TRBJ2-4; no firm D call. Trimming left V 5 bases short and J 8 bases short, with 10 bases between. CDR1 is MNHEY and CDR2 is SVGEGT in the germline V gene. The CDR3 runs 12 residues.

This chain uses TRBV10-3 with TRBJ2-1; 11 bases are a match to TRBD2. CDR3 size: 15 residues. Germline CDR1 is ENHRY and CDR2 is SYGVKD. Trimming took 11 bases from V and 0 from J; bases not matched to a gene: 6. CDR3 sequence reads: CASTSGGSSYNEQFF. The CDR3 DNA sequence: TGTGCCTCCACTAGCGGGGGCAGCTCCTACAATGAGCAGTTCTTC.

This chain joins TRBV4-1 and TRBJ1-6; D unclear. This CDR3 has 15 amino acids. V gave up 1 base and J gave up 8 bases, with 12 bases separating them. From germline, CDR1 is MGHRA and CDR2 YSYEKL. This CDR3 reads CASSQGDLADSPLHF. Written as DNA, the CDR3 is TGCGCCAGCAGCCAAGGTGACCTGGCGGATTCACCCCTCCACTTT.

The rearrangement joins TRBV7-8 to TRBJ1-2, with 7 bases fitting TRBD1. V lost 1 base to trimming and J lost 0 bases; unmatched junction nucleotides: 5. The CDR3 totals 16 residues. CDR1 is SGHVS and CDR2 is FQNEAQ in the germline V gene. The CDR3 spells CASSLEGGHSNYGYTF. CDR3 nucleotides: TGTGCCAGCAGCTTAGAAGGGGGCCACTCTAACTATGGCTACACCTTC.

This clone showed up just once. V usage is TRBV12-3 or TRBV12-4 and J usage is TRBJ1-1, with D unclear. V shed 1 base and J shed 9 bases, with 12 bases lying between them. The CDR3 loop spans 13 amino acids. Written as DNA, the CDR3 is TGTGCCAGCAGTTTAGGAGGCCTACGCCAAGCTTTCTTT. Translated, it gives CASSLGGLRQAFF.

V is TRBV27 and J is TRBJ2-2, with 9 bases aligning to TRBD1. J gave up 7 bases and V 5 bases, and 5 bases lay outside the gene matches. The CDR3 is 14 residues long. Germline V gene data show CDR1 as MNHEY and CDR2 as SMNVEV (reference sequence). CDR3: CASSGTGRYGELFF. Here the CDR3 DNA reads TGTGCCAGCAGTGGGACAGGGAGGTACGGGGAGCTGTTTTTT.

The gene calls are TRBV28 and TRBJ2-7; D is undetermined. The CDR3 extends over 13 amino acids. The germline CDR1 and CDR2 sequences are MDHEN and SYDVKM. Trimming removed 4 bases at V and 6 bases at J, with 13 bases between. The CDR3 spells CASSSIPLSEQYF. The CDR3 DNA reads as TGTGCCAGCAGTTCGATCCCCCTGAGCGAGCAGTACTTC.

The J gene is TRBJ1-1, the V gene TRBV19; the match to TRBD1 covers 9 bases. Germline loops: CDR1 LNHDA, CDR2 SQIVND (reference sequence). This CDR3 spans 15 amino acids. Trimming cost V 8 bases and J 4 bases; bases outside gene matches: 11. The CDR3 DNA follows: TGTGCCAGTGTAGCCTCGGGACAGGGAATCACTGAAGCTTTCTTT. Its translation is CASVASGQGITEAFF.